This TCR beta chain was sequenced in a study of blood T cell repertoires in COVID-19. The wider study: The United States, Italy and Spain provided the acute and convalescent COVID-19 samples. PBMCs, B-cell-depleted T cells, or T cells were the source of the cDNA or gDNA that made up the material.

Per the original data handling: It was from reference gene primer amplification that nucleated cell counts were estimated. The repertoire was sequenced with immunoSEQ multiplex PCR; TCRdb's copy has only in-frame clones and lacks some. That table gives V, J and clone size, and the DNA gave D and trimming. The table records 130,000 or so clones, around four fifths of them present only once. Trimming cost V 6 bases and J 3 bases, with 14 bases left between them. The germline V gene has CDR1 MNHEY and CDR2 SVGAGI. The CDR3 loop spans 14 amino acids. V is TRBV6-5 and J is TRBJ1-2, with a possible D match to TRBD1 (6 bases). Specimen: peripheral blood. This clonotype was sampled from a human donor in a cohort sampled during active COVID-19. For the CDR3, the DNA is TGTGCCAGCAGGTCCCCCCGACAGGACTATGGCTACACCTTC. This translates into CASRSPRQDYGYTF.